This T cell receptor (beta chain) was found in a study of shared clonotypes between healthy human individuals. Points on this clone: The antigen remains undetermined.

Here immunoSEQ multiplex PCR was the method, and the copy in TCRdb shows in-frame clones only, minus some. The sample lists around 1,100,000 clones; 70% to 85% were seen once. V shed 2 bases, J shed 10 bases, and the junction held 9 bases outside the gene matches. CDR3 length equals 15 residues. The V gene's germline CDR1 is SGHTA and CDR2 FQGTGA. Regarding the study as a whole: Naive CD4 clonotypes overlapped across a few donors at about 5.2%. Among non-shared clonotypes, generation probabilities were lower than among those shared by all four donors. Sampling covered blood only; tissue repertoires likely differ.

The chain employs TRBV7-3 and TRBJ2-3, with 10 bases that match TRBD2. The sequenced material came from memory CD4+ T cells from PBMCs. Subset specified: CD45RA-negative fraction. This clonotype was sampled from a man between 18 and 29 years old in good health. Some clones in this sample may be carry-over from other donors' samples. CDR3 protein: CASSLGSPSGSSQYF. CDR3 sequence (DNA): TGTGCCAGCAGCTTAGGGTCTCCTAGCGGGAGTTCGCAGTATTTT.